The 3 T cell receptor beta chains below all came from one sample that was sequenced in a study of beta chain features in type 1 diabetes. Study-wide findings and caveats: Moderately but significantly shorter TCRB CDR3s were found in Type 1 diabetes patients in all four CD4+ subsets.

The antigens these receptors bind are not known. As every portion of the isolated RNA was reverse transcribed, the sequencing read expressed TCRB transcripts. This table comes from immunoSEQ multiplex PCR, and its TCRdb copy is limited to in-frame clones, with some not included. The table shows about 160,000 clones, with roughly 8% occurring only once. Sequenced: central memory CD4+ T cells from blood. All receptors come from a woman aged 18 to 35 with type 1 diabetes.

The V gene is TRBV4-2, the J gene TRBJ2-5; 11 bases align to TRBD2. The CDR3 extends over 17 amino acids. Germline V gives CDR1 LGHNA, CDR2 YNFKEQ. J lost 5 bases, V lost 4 bases, and 12 bases had no gene match. CDR3 residues: CASSPKGTSGSGETQYF. CDR3 DNA: TGTGCCAGCAGCCCTAAGGGAACTAGCGGGAGTGGCGAGACCCAGTACTTC.

This clone was seen a handful of times. The sample holds other DNA sequences that translate to the same CDR3. The chain uses TRBV5-1 and TRBJ2-3; possible D gene TRBD2, 5 bases. Germline V CDR1 and CDR2: SGHRS, YFSETQ. V was trimmed by 0 bases and J by 4 bases, leaving 6 bases between them. The CDR3 has 13 amino acids. CDR3 residues: CASSLAGADTQYF. In DNA, the CDR3 is TGCGCCAGCAGCTTGGCCGGGGCAGATACGCAGTATTTT.

This clone showed up just a few times. The chain's CDR3 is CASSLGLRQETQYF. The CDR3 DNA is TGTGCCAGCTCACTGGGACTTAGACAAGAGACCCAGTACTTC. The chain employs TRBV18 and TRBJ2-5; D may be TRBD2 (6 bases). From germline, CDR1 is KGHSH and CDR2 LQKENI. Trimming left V 4 bases short and J 2 bases short, with 11 bases between. The CDR3 loop spans 14 amino acids.